This T cell receptor beta chain was obtained from a study of PD-1 blockade in classical Hodgkin lymphoma. Study overall: A 3 mg/kg intravenous dose of nivolumab was received by patients every 2 weeks.

In germline, CDR1 is SEHNR, CDR2 FQNEAQ (reference sequence). Trimming cost V 6 bases and J 4 bases; bases outside gene matches: 5. The CDR3 loop spans 15 amino acids. General study findings and limits: Newly diagnosed patients were said to have less baseline TCR diversity than healthy donors did. Exclusion covered patients beginning nivolumab under 1 year post-ASCT.

TCRdb's table, derived via immunoSEQ multiplex PCR, lists solely in-frame clones and lacks some. Of around 65,000 clones in the sample, roughly nine tenths were seen once. The sample's time point: cycle 4 day 1 (C4D1), after 5 to 7 weeks of nivolumab. Relapses following autologous stem cell transplantation were seen in all patients, with brentuximab vedotin exposure varying. Note on this clone: The antigen is not known.

The sample consisted of peripheral blood mononuclear cells (PBMCs), taken before the fourth cycle of nivolumab. This chain links TRBV7-9 with TRBJ1-5; 11 bases line up with TRBD1. The sequence came from a human donor with classical Hodgkin lymphoma. The CDR3 DNA follows: TGTGCCAGCAGTACGGGACAGGGGGGTAATCAGCCCCAGCATTTT. This sequence encodes CASSTGQGGNQPQHF.